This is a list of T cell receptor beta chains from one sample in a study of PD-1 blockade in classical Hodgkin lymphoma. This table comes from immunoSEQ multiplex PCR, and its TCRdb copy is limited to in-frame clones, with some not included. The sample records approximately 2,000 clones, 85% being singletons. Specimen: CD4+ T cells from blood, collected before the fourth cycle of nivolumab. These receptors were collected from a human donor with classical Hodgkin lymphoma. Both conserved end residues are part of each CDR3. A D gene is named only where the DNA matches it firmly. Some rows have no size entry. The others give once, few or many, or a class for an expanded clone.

TGTGCAAGTCGCTTAGAGGAAGGATATAAGGGGAGTCAGCCCCAGCATTTT | CASRLEEGYKGSQPQHF | . | TRBJ1-5 | . | TRBV12-2
TGTGCCAGCAGGAAGACAGGTGATTGGACTGAAGCTTTCTTT | CASRKTGDWTEAFF | . | TRBJ1-1 | . | TRBV6-5
TGTGCCAGCAGCCTTAAAGGGAGCGGCTACACCTTC | CASSLKGSGYTF | . | TRBJ1-2 | . | TRBV5-6
TGTGCCAGCAGCTTACACTCTGGAAACACCATATATTTT | CASSLHSGNTIYF | . | TRBJ1-3 | . | TRBV5-4
TGTGCCAGCAGCCCGGGACAGAGCACAGATACGCAGTATTTT | CASSPGQSTDTQYF | . | TRBJ2-3 | TRBD1 | TRBV7-3
TGTGCCAGCAGGCCGGAGGGGCAGAACCAGTACTTC | CASRPEGQNQYF | . | TRBJ2-5 | . | TRBV2
TGTGCCTGGAGTGAAATAGTGGGACAGGGGGCTCGGTCCCTCCACTTT | CAWSEIVGQGARSLHF | . | TRBJ1-6 | TRBD1 | TRBV30
TGCAGCGTTGAAGTAAGTGGATTTTTCGGTGGCTACACCTTC | CSVEVSGFFGGYTF | once | TRBJ1-2 | . | TRBV29-1
TGTGCCAGCTCACCTGGTGATAATTCACCCCTCCACTTT | CASSPGDNSPLHF | few | TRBJ1-6 | . | TRBV18
TGTGCCAGCAACATACGTAGGCAGGAGTACAATGAGCAGTTCTTC | CASNIRRQEYNEQFF | once | TRBJ2-1 | . | TRBV7-8
TGTGCCAGTAGGACACAGGGTGGCAATCAGCCCCAGCATTTT | CASRTQGGNQPQHF | few | TRBJ1-5 | . | TRBV19
TGTGCCAGCAGTGAAATAGAGGGACAGGGGATGCAGCCCCAGCATTTT | CASSEIEGQGMQPQHF | . | TRBJ1-5 | TRBD1 | TRBV2
TGTGCCAGCAGTCGTAGCGGGACAGGGGTCGGCTACACCTTC | CASSRSGTGVGYTF | . | TRBJ1-2 | TRBD1 | TRBV9
TGTGCCAGCAGCGTAGGGTGGGACCACACCTACGAGCAGTACTTC | CASSVGWDHTYEQYF | . | TRBJ2-7 | . | TRBV9
TGTGCCAGCTCACCACCGGGAGGAGAGCCCCAGCATTTT | CASSPPGGEPQHF | few | TRBJ1-5 | . | TRBV18
TGTGCCTGGGCGTACGGGGGCACCCGCACAGATACGCAGTATTTT | CAWAYGGTRTDTQYF | . | TRBJ2-3 | . | TRBV30
TGCAGCGGGGGAGGAGGGAAGGGATACGAGCAGTACTTC | CSGGGGKGYEQYF | . | TRBJ2-7 | . | TRBV29-1
TGTGCCAGCAGTTACCTGGCGGGGGTGTCGAAGCAGTATTTT | CASSYLAGVSKQYF | . | TRBJ2-3 | TRBD2 | TRBV6-5
TGTGCCAGCAGCCCCGGGCCTAGAAGTGAAGCTTTCTTT | CASSPGPRSEAFF | . | TRBJ1-1 | . | TRBV11-2
TGCGCCAGCAGCCAAGTCAAGGGGGGCGACACTGAAGCTTTCTTT | CASSQVKGGDTEAFF | . | TRBJ1-1 | . | TRBV4-1
TGTGCCAGCAGCGAAAATACCAAGCAACAAAGTCGGGCCAACGTCCTGACTTTC | CASSENTKQQSRANVLTF | . | TRBJ2-6 | . | TRBV11-2
TGTGCCAGCAGCCTCGTCGGGATTAAATATGGCTACACCTTC | CASSLVGIKYGYTF | . | TRBJ1-2 | . | TRBV7-2
TGTGCCAGCAGCTTGGGAAGCACAGATACGCAGTATTTT | CASSLGSTDTQYF | . | TRBJ2-3 | . | TRBV5-6
TGCGCCAGCAGTAGGTTGTTTTGGCAGGGACGTCGGGACGAGCAGTACTTC | CASSRLFWQGRRDEQYF | once | TRBJ2-7 | . | TRBV23-1
TGTGCCAGCAGTTACCGGCGGAGTGGCTACGAGCAGTACTTC | CASSYRRSGYEQYF | . | TRBJ2-7 | . | TRBV6-6
TGTGCTCAGGGGAGGATGGAGACCCAGTACTTC | CAQGRMETQYF | once | TRBJ2-5 | . | TRBV7-9
TGTGCCAGCAGCCCAATAGCGGGATGGGAGACCCAGTACTTC | CASSPIAGWETQYF | . | TRBJ2-5 | TRBD2 | TRBV9
TGTGCCAGTAGCACCGGGACTAGCGCGTACAATGAGCAGTTCTTC | CASSTGTSAYNEQFF | . | TRBJ2-1 | TRBD2 | TRBV19